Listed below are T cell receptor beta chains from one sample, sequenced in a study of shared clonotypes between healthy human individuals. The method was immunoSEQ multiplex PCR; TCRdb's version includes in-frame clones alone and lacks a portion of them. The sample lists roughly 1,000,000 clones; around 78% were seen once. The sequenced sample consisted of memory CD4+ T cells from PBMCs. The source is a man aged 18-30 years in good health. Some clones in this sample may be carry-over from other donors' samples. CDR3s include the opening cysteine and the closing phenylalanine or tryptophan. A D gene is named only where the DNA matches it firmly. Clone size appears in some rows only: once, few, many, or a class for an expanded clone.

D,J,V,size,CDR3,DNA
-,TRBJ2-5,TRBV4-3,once,CASSQNPGHQETQYF,TGCGCCAGCAGCCAGAATCCGGGACACCAAGAGACCCAGTACTTC
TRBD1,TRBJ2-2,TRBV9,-,CASSEMTGKNTGELFF,TGTGCCAGCAGCGAAATGACAGGGAAGAACACCGGGGAGCTGTTTTTT
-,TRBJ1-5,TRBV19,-,CASSIRGGGQPQHF,TGTGCCAGTAGTATTCGGGGTGGGGGCCAGCCCCAGCATTTT
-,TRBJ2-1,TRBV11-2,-,CASSLEPRPRYNEQFF,TGTGCCAGCAGCTTAGAACCGAGGCCTAGATACAATGAGCAGTTCTTC
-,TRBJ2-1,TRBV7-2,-,CASSAKGGPSYNEQFF,TGTGCCAGCAGCGCCAAGGGCGGCCCCTCCTACAATGAGCAGTTCTTC
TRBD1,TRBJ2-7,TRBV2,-,CASRDRIYEQYF,TGTGCCAGCCGGGACAGGATCTACGAGCAGTACTTC
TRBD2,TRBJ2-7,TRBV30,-,CAWTSGRAYEQYF,TGTGCCTGGACTAGCGGGAGGGCCTACGAGCAGTACTTC
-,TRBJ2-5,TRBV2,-,CASSFAAETQYF,TGTGCCAGCAGTTTTGCGGCGGAGACCCAGTACTTC
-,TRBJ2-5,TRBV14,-,CASSPGAGGVETQYF,TGTGCCAGCAGCCCGGGTGCAGGTGGTGTGGAGACCCAGTACTTC
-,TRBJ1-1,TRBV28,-,CASSSPSQSPGTEAFF,TGTGCCAGCAGTTCCCCCAGCCAATCTCCAGGGACTGAAGCTTTCTTT
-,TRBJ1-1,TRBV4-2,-,CASSQRTGAGDTEAFF,TGTGCCAGCAGCCAACGTACGGGAGCCGGGGACACTGAAGCTTTCTTT
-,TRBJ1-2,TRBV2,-,CASSERGSHPLGYTF,TGTGCCAGCAGTGAACGGGGCAGTCACCCCCTTGGCTACACCTTC
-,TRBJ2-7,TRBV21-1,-,CARFGPGLHPWEQYF,TGTGCCAGGTTCGGACCGGGACTACATCCCTGGGAGCAGTACTTC
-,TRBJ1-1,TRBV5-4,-,CASSPGSHNTEAFF,TGTGCCAGCAGCCCAGGGAGTCACAACACTGAAGCTTTCTTT
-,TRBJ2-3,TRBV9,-,CASSVGLGNNRADTQYF,TGTGCCAGCAGCGTAGGTTTGGGGAATAATCGGGCAGATACGCAGTATTTT
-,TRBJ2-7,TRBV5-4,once,CASSLGEYEQYF,TGTGCCAGCAGCTTAGGGGAGTATGAGCAGTACTTC
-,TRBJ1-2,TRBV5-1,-,CASSLATEGYTF,TGCGCCAGCAGCCTAGCCACAGAAGGCTACACCTTC
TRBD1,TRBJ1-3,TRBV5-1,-,CASSSRQGDGGNTIYF,TGCGCCAGCAGCTCCCGACAGGGGGATGGTGGAAACACCATATATTTT
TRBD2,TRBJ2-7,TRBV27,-,CASSPLLSGRQTYEQYF,TGTGCCAGCAGTCCACTACTAAGCGGGAGGCAGACCTACGAGCAGTACTTC
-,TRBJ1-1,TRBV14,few,CASSQVVGGTEAFF,TGTGCCAGCAGCCAAGTGGTAGGGGGCACTGAAGCTTTCTTT
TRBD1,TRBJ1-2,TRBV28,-,CASSLPGQGSYGYTF,TGTGCCAGCAGTTTGCCGGGACAGGGAAGCTATGGCTACACCTTC
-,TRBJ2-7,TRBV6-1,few,CASTEGTEPSYEQYF,TGTGCCAGCACTGAGGGTACAGAGCCCTCCTACGAGCAGTACTTC
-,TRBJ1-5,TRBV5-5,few,CASSFVGQPQHF,TGTGCCAGCAGCTTCGTAGGTCAGCCCCAGCATTTT
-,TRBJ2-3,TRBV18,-,CASSPLAGTDTQYF,TGTGCCAGCTCACCACTAGCGGGCACAGATACGCAGTATTTT
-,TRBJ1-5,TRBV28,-,CASSERWGFTQPQHF,TGTGCCAGCAGCGAAAGGTGGGGGTTCACTCAGCCCCAGCATTTT
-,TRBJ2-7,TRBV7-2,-,CASSLVRQVVEQYF,TGTGCCAGCAGCTTAGTGAGACAGGTGGTCGAGCAGTACTTC
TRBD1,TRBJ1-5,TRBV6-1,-,CATDRGRQPQHF,TGTGCCACCGACAGGGGTAGGCAGCCCCAGCATTTT
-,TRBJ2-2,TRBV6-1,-,CATGGRLTGELFF,TGTGCCACCGGGGGCCGACTCACCGGGGAGCTGTTTTTT
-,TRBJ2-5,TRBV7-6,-,CASSPRSATGETQYF,TGTGCCAGCAGCCCCAGATCCGCGACGGGGGAGACCCAGTACTTC
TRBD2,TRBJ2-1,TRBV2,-,CASVVGTSGRPGNEQFF,TGTGCCAGCGTAGTAGGTACGAGCGGGAGGCCTGGGAATGAGCAGTTCTTC
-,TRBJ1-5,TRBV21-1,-,CASWASRTGPPNQPQHF,TGTGCCAGCTGGGCTTCCCGGACAGGGCCTCCCAATCAGCCCCAGCATTTT
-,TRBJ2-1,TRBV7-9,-,CASSLRLGDSSYNEQFF,TGTGCCAGCAGCTTACGGTTAGGGGACTCCTCCTACAATGAGCAGTTCTTC
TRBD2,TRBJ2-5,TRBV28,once,CASSPGGRETQYF,TGTGCCAGCAGCCCGGGGGGGAGAGAGACCCAGTACTTC
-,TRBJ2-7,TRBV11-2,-,CASSLSPPYEQYF,TGTGCCAGCAGCTTAAGTCCACCCTACGAGCAGTACTTC
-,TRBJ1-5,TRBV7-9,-,CASSLAGVTMTQHF,TGTGCCAGCAGCCTGGCTGGGGTAACTATGACCCAGCATTTT
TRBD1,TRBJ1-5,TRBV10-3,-,CAISEGQGSNQPQHF,TGTGCCATCAGTGAGGGACAGGGAAGCAATCAGCCCCAGCATTTT
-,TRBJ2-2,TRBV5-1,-,CASSLVAGDTGELFF,TGCGCCAGCAGCTTGGTGGCAGGGGACACCGGGGAGCTGTTTTTT
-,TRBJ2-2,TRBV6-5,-,CASSYSGRVTTGELFF,TGTGCCAGCAGTTACTCGGGCAGGGTGACCACCGGGGAGCTGTTTTTT
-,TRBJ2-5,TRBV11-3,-,CASSKGRAPGETQYF,TGTGCCAGCAGCAAAGGGCGGGCCCCCGGGGAGACCCAGTACTTC
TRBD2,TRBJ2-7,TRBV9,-,CASSVDTSGKVYEQYF,TGTGCCAGCAGCGTAGACACTAGCGGGAAGGTCTACGAGCAGTACTTC
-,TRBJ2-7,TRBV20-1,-,CSASGRHEQYF,TGCAGTGCTAGTGGCCGCCACGAGCAGTACTTC
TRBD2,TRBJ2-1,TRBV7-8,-,CASSLDPPGLAGGDEQFF,TGTGCCAGCAGCTTAGATCCTCCGGGACTAGCGGGAGGGGATGAGCAGTTCTTC
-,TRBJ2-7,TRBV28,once,CASSHKVVGSSYEQYF,TGTGCCAGCAGTCACAAGGTAGTGGGGAGCTCCTACGAGCAGTACTTC
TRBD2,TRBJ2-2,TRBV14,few,CASSQTAGVLAGELFF,TGTGCCAGCAGCCAAACGGCGGGAGTACTCGCCGGGGAGCTGTTTTTT
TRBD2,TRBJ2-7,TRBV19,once,CASSSEGLAGVGEQYF,TGTGCCAGTAGTTCCGAGGGACTAGCGGGTGTGGGCGAGCAGTACTTC
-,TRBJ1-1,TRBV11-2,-,CASSLGKGGRDTEAFF,TGTGCCAGCAGCTTAGGTAAAGGAGGGAGGGACACTGAAGCTTTCTTT
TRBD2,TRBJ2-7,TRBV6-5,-,CASSRAGAYEQYF,TGTGCCAGCAGTCGAGCGGGGGCTTACGAGCAGTACTTC
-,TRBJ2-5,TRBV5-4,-,CASSLVRSQETQYF,TGTGCCAGCAGCTTGGTTCGTTCTCAAGAGACCCAGTACTTC
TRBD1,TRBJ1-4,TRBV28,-,CASRVPGGSNEKLFF,TGTGCCAGCAGGGTGCCAGGGGGCTCTAATGAAAAACTGTTTTTT
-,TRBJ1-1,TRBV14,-,CASSQEIRVATEAFF,TGTGCCAGCAGCCAAGAGATCAGGGTGGCAACCGAAGCTTTCTTT
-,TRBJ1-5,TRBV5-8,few,CASSPDGNQPQHF,TGTGCCAGCAGTCCCGACGGAAATCAGCCCCAGCATTTT
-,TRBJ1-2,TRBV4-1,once,CASSQDMGATGNYGYTF,TGCGCCAGCAGCCAAGATATGGGGGCCACAGGGAACTATGGCTACACCTTC
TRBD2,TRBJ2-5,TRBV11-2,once,CASSLMLGLAGVKETQYF,TGTGCCAGCAGCCTCATGTTGGGACTAGCGGGAGTTAAGGAGACCCAGTACTTC